The following is a T cell receptor (beta chain) sequence with its context. Its antigen remains unidentified. A read error is possible here, since a much larger clone lies one base away. RNA transcripts gave rise to amplified TCR beta CDR3 regions. HTBI primers drove first-round RT-PCR of the TCR CDR3. MiXCR, applied by TCRdb to the multiplex PCR reads, yields one record per CDR3 protein. This table has approximately 560,000 distinct CDR3 sequences, 15% to 19% appearing once. For Graves' hyperthyroidism to be stable, ophthalmopathy could not progress within 18 months. On the basis of clinical symptoms, serum thyroxine and TRAb, thyroid ultrasound and orbital computed tomography, diagnoses were made. CDR3 length: 18 residues. Germline CDR1 and CDR2: DFQATT and SNEGSKA (reference sequence). The junction had 10 bases not matched to a gene; V was cut back by 0 bases and J by 4 bases. The data belong to a study of T cells in Graves' hyperthyroidism and ophthalmopathy.

Study observations and caveats: The model made its ophthalmopathy prediction, and onset followed a median about 6.8 months later. Blood also showed most of the thyroid clonotypes that were expanded above 0.001.

Sequenced input: blood. This sequence originates from a woman aged 25 to 39 with Graves' hyperthyroidism. The chain links TRBV20-1 to TRBJ2-1; 12 bases align to TRBD2. The CDR3: CSAREGGTLAGGYNEQFF. Written as DNA, the CDR3 is TGCAGTGCTAGAGAGGGCGGTACACTAGCGGGAGGATACAATGAGCAGTTCTTC.